These 22 T cell receptor beta chains share one sample of origin, sequenced in a study of blood T cell repertoires in COVID-19 (dated by TCRdb to the early 2020s). The library was prepared using the immunoSEQ multiplex PCR assay. What TCRdb holds here is the immuneACCESS table cut down to in-frame rearrangements. Part of the clones is not present; checked against another copy, under half of the missing clones reflect an unresolved V gene, and the others are unexplained. Across this sample there are nearly 250,000 clones, with 75% to 90% seen only once. The ten largest make up 0.85% to 0.95% of the sample. The specimen sequenced was PBMCs or T cells enriched from blood (not recorded which). The receptor set was obtained from a man aged 50 to 59 who had been exposed to COVID-19.

This rearrangement joins TRBV7-3 to TRBJ2-3, with D possibly matching TRBD2 (6 bases). V lost 4 bases and J 2 bases, leaving 13 bases between the germline ends. CDR1 is SGHTA, CDR2 FQGTGA, per germline. This CDR3 region has 15 residues. The CDR3 region has the DNA TGTGCCAGCAGCTCTCAGCGGACTAACACAGATACGCAGTATTTT. This translates into CASSSQRTNTDTQYF. Variable domain in full (rest from reference TRBV7-3 and TRBJ2-3): GAGVSQTPSNKVTEKGKYVELRCDPISGHTALYWYRQSLGQGPEFLIYFQGTGAADDSGLPNDRFFAVRPEGSVSTLKIQRTERGDSAVYLCASSSQRTNTDTQYFGPGTRLTVL.

Note on this clone: Other DNA variants within this sample encode the same CDR3. The chain employs TRBV18 and TRBJ1-1; a possible D gene is TRBD1 (6 bases). The CDR3 is 14 amino acids. Germline V gene data show CDR1 as KGHSH and CDR2 as LQKENI. The V and J ends lost 3 bases and 1 base respectively, with 9 bases between them. CDR3 in amino acids: CASSPGQRNTEAFF. CDR3 nucleotides: TGTGCCAGCTCACCTGGACAGCGGAACACTGAAGCTTTCTTT.

This sequence joins TRBV5-1 and TRBJ1-4; D may be TRBD1 (5 bases). CDR3 length: 16 residues. V lost 4 bases and J lost 8, with 21 bases in between. CDR1 and CDR2 from the germline V gene are SGHRS and YFSETQ. CDR3 in amino acids: CASSPDPLGGNEKLFF. The CDR3 DNA reads TGCGCCAGCAGCCCCGACCCCCTCGGGGGTAACGAAAAACTGTTTTTT.

This chain joins TRBV4-1 and TRBJ2-2; D may be TRBD1 (5 bases). The germline CDR1 and CDR2 sequences are MGHRA and YSYEKL. V gave up 1 base and J gave up 6 bases, with 9 bases separating them. The CDR3 is made up of 14 amino acids. CDR3 region: CASSQAGYPGELFF. The DNA for the CDR3 is TGCGCCAGCAGCCAAGCAGGGTATCCCGGGGAGCTGTTTTTT.

This rearrangement joins TRBV5-1 to TRBJ1-3; D uncertain. CDR1 is SGHRS, CDR2 YFSETQ, per germline. The CDR3 covers 16 residues. Deletions cut 5 bases from V and 0 bases from J, with 15 bases between. CDR3 sequence (DNA): TGCGCCAGCAGATCCAGCGTTCGCAGCTCTGGAAACACCATATATTTT. This codes for CASRSSVRSSGNTIYF.

The rearrangement links TRBV5-1 to TRBJ2-7; 9 nucleotides agree with TRBD1. Looked up from germline, CDR1 is SGHRS and CDR2 is YFSETQ. The junction had 4 bases not matched to a gene; V was cut back by 4 bases and J by 2 bases. This CDR3 spans 14 amino acids. The CDR3: CASSRGQGTYEQYV. CDR3 sequence (DNA): TGCGCCAGCAGCCGAGGACAGGGGACCTACGAGCAGTACGTC.

The chain is built from TRBV6-6 and TRBJ2-7; tentative D call: TRBD2 (6 bases). Germline V lookup: CDR1 MNHNY, CDR2 SVGAGI (reference sequence). Trimming left V 0 bases short and J 5 bases short, with 11 bases between. The CDR3 loop spans 14 amino acids. The DNA of the CDR3 is TGTGCCAGCAGTTACTCGGGGACTCGGGACGAGCAGTACTTC. Protein: CASSYSGTRDEQYF.

The chain uses TRBV28 and TRBJ2-1, with unresolved D. The CDR3 totals 15 residues. Per germline, CDR1 MDHEN and CDR2 SYDVKM. The V gene lost 3 bases and the J gene lost 0 bases, with 9 bases spanning the gap. Here the CDR3 reads CASSFVTTSYNEQFF. CDR3 DNA sequence: TGTGCCAGCAGTTTCGTCACTACCTCCTACAATGAGCAGTTCTTC.

The chain has TRBV11-2 and TRBJ1-2; 10 bases are shared with TRBD1. Germline V gives CDR1 SGHAT, CDR2 FQNNGV. The CDR3 has 14 amino acids. V lost 3 bases and J lost 2; bases outside the gene matches: 0. The CDR3 region is CASSLDRGNYGYTF. The CDR3 DNA reads as TGTGCCAGCAGCTTGGACAGGGGGAACTATGGCTACACCTTC.

V usage is TRBV28 and J usage is TRBJ1-4; the match to TRBD1 covers 8 bases. Losses at the gene ends were 7 bases for V and 7 bases for J; bases not matched to a gene: 11. This CDR3 comprises 15 residues. In germline, CDR1 is MDHEN, CDR2 SYDVKM. CDR3 loop: CASTEQGAQGEKLFF. The DNA for the CDR3 is TGTGCCAGCACCGAGCAGGGGGCTCAGGGTGAAAAACTGTTTTTT.

The genes are TRBV9 and TRBJ2-1, with TRBD1 identical over 9 bases. Unmatched junction bases numbered 8, after V lost 0 bases and J lost 7 bases. Germline CDR1 reads SGDLS; CDR2 reads YYNGEE. The CDR3 extends over 16 amino acids. CDR3 protein: CASSVGGGTGHNEQFF. CDR3 coding DNA: TGTGCCAGCAGCGTAGGAGGTGGGACAGGGCATAATGAGCAGTTCTTC.

This chain joins TRBV6-6 and TRBJ2-4; D is possibly TRBD1 (6 bases). The germline V and J ends were trimmed by 5 bases and 16 bases, with 24 bases remaining between them. The germline V gene encodes CDR1 MNHNY and CDR2 SVGAGI (reference sequence). The CDR3 is made up of 14 amino acids. CDR3: CASSDDLWTAPTYF. In DNA, the CDR3 is TGTGCCAGCAGTGACGACCTATGGACAGCCCCAACCTACTTC.

The chain has TRBV5-6 and TRBJ1-1; a weak D match, TRBD1 (5 bases). CDR3 size: 14 residues. The germline gives CDR1 SGHDT, CDR2 YYEEEE. Trimming took off 0 bases at V and 3 bases at J, with 9 bases between the two ends. CDR3 nucleotide sequence: TGTGCCAGCAGCTTGGCAGGGTTCTACACTGAAGCTTTCTTT. This sequence encodes CASSLAGFYTEAFF. Complete variable domain (other parts from reference TRBV5-6 and TRBJ1-1): DAGVTQSPTHLIKTRGQQVTLRCSPKSGHDTVSWYQQALGQGPQFIFQYYEEEERQRGNFPDRFSGHQFPNYSSELNVNALLLGDSALYLCASSLAGFYTEAFFGQGTRLTVV.

The chain joins TRBV5-6 to TRBJ2-1, with TRBD2 matching over 14 bases. V was clipped by 4 bases and J by 4 bases; unmatched bases: 13. This CDR3 has 19 amino acids. The germline gives CDR1 SGHDT, CDR2 YYEEEE. CDR3 region: CASSAGLAGVVSLYNEQFF. CDR3 nucleotide sequence: TGTGCCAGCAGCGCGGGACTAGCGGGAGTGGTTTCTTTGTACAATGAGCAGTTCTTC.

The chain carries TRBV2 and TRBJ1-1; unclear D gene. Germline V CDR1 and CDR2: SNHLY, FYNNEI. Trimming stripped 2 bases from V and 6 bases from J, with 13 bases between. The CDR3 has 14 amino acids. CDR3 residues: CASSEFSGLAEAFF. For the CDR3, the DNA is TGTGCCAGCAGTGAATTCTCGGGGTTGGCTGAAGCTTTCTTT.

V is TRBV5-8 and J is TRBJ1-5, with D possibly being TRBD1 (5 bases). This CDR3 region has 15 residues. CDR1 and CDR2 (germline): SGHTS, YDEGEE. V dropped 4 bases and J dropped 0 bases, with 11 bases sitting between them. The CDR3 spells CASSVGHFSNQPQHF. The CDR3 DNA follows: TGTGCCAGCAGCGTCGGACATTTTAGCAATCAGCCCCAGCATTTT.

This chain uses TRBV7-3 with TRBJ2-7; 9 bases align to TRBD1. The CDR3 extends over 16 amino acids. V lost 5 bases and J lost 4; bases outside the gene matches: 12. Per germline, CDR1 SGHTA and CDR2 FQGTGA. The DNA of the CDR3 is TGTGCCAGCAGCCAAGGTGGGGGACAGGGATTTTACGAGCAGTACTTC. Translating it yields CASSQGGGQGFYEQYF.

This sequence joins TRBV7-9 and TRBJ2-1, with a possible D match to TRBD1 (6 bases). CDR3 length equals 17 residues. The ends were cut back, 4 bases at V and 6 bases at J, with 22 bases in the middle. The germline CDR1 and CDR2 sequences are SEHNR and FQNEAQ (reference sequence). The CDR3 sequence: CASSSEARTESFNEQFF. In DNA form, the CDR3 reads TGTGCCAGCAGCTCCGAGGCCAGGACAGAGAGCTTCAATGAGCAGTTCTTC.

This clone was recorded only once. The rearrangement joins TRBV5-1 to TRBJ2-1; 9 positions agree with TRBD2. The ends lost 4 bases at V and 9 bases at J; junction bases unmatched: 8. CDR3 size: 14 residues. CDR1 and CDR2 from the germline V gene are SGHRS and YFSETQ. The CDR3 reads CASSPLAGQVEQFF. DNA for the CDR3: TGCGCCAGCAGCCCGCTAGCGGGGCAAGTTGAGCAGTTCTTC.

V and J are TRBV27 and TRBJ1-1, with 9 positions matching TRBD1. This CDR3 is 15 amino acids long. Losses at the gene ends were 5 bases for V and 3 bases for J; bases not matched to a gene: 7. Germline loops: CDR1 MNHEY, CDR2 SMNVEV (reference sequence). For the CDR3, the DNA is TGTGCCAGCAGTGAAAACAGGGGGCGTGACACTGAAGCTTTCTTT. Its protein product is CASSENRGRDTEAFF.

The rearrangement joins TRBV5-1 to TRBJ2-1, with D tentatively TRBD1 (6 bases). Germline V CDR1 and CDR2: SGHRS, YFSETQ. The V end lost 7 bases, the J end lost 2 bases, and 13 bases lay between the germline ends. CDR3 length equals 14 residues. CDR3 DNA: TGCGCCAGCCGGCCTGAGGGGGCCTACAATGAGCAGTTCTTC. It is translated as CASRPEGAYNEQFF. Full variable domain (missing parts from reference TRBV5-1 and TRBJ2-1): KAGVTQTPRYLIKTRGQQVTLSCSPISGHRSVSWYQQTPGQGLQFLFEYFSETQRNKGNFPGRFSGRQFSNSRSEMNVSTLELGDSALYLCASRPEGAYNEQFFGPGTRLTVL.

This chain uses TRBV5-6 with TRBJ1-5; D ambiguous. The V gene's germline CDR1 is SGHDT and CDR2 YYEEEE. Trimming removed 4 bases at V and 1 base at J, with 9 bases between. The CDR3 is 14 amino acids. CDR3 loop: CASSLGSSNQPQHF. CDR3 coding DNA: TGTGCCAGCAGCCTAGGATCAAGCAATCAGCCCCAGCATTTT.